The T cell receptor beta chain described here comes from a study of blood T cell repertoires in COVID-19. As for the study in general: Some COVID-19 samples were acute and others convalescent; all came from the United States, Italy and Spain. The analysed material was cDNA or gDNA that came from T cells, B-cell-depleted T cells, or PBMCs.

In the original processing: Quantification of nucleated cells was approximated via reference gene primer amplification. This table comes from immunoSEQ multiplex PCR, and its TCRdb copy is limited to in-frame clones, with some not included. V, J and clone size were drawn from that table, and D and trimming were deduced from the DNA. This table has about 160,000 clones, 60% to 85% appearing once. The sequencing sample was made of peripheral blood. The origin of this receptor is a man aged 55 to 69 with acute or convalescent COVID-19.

The CDR3 loop reads CAISGGDRVEKLFF. The CDR3 DNA reads TGTGCCATCAGTGGTGGGGACAGGGTTGAAAAACTGTTTTTT. V is TRBV10-3 and J is TRBJ1-4, with 9 bases identical to TRBD1. The length of the CDR3 is 14 residues. Losses at the gene ends were 4 bases for V and 7 bases for J; bases not matched to a gene: 4. Per the germline V gene, CDR1 is ENHRY and CDR2 is SYGVKD.